This T cell receptor beta chain was captured by sequencing in a study of blood T cell repertoires in COVID-19. For the study at large: Acute and convalescent COVID-19 specimens originated in the United States, Italy and Spain. Sample material is recorded as cDNA or gDNA derived from T cells, B-cell-depleted T cells, or PBMCs.

In this sample, this clone turned up a few times. Profiling relied on immunoSEQ multiplex PCR, and the TCRdb table lists in-frame clones only, not all of them. The table lists 150,000 to 200,000 clones, roughly 80% of them singletons. CDR1 and CDR2 from the germline V gene are LGHNA and YNFKEQ. V trimming: 1 base; J trimming: 6 bases; junction bases outside the gene matches: 8. The CDR3 runs to 16 residues. This TCR came from a woman between 65 and 79 years old with acute or convalescent COVID-19. This sequence joins TRBV4-2 and TRBJ2-3; TRBD2 matches 9 bases. Input material: peripheral blood. The CDR3 DNA is TGTGCCAGCAGCCAAGTCACAGCGGGGGGTTCCGATACGCAGTATTTT. As protein: CASSQVTAGGSDTQYF.